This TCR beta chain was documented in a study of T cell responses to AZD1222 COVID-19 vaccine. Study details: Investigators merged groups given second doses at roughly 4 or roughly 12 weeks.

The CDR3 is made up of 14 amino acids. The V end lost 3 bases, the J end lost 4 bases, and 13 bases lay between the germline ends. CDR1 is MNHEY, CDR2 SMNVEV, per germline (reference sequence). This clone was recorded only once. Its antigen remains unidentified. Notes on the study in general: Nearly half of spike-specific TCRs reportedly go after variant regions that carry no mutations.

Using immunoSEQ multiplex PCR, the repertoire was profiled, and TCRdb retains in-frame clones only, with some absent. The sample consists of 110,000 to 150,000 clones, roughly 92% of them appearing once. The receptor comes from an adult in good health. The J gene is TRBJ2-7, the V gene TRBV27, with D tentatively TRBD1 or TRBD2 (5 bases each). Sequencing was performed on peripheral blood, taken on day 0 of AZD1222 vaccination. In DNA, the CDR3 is TGTGCCAGCAGTTTCGGGAACAGGTTGTACGAGCAGTACTTC. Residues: CASSFGNRLYEQYF.